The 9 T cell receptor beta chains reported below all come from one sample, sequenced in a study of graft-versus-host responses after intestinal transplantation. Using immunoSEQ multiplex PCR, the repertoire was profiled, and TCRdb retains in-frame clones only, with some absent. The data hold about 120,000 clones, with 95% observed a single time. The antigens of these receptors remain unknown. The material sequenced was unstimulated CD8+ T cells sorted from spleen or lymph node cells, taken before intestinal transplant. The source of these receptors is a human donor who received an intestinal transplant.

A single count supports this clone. The CDR3 reads CASSYSNSLSYNEQFF. The CDR3 coding sequence is TGTGCCAGCAGTTACTCGAACAGCCTCTCCTACAATGAGCAGTTCTTC. V gene TRBV6-5 combines with J gene TRBJ2-1; D not resolved. This CDR3 has 16 residues. CDR1 and CDR2 from the germline V gene are MNHEY and SVGAGI. Trimming stripped 0 bases from V and 0 bases from J, with 9 bases between.

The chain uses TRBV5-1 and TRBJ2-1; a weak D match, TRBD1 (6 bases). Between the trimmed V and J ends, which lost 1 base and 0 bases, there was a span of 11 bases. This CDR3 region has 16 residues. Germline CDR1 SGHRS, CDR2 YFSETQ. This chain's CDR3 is CASSLRGHPSYNEQFF. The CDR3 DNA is TGCGCCAGCAGCTTGCGGGGACATCCCTCCTACAATGAGCAGTTCTTC.

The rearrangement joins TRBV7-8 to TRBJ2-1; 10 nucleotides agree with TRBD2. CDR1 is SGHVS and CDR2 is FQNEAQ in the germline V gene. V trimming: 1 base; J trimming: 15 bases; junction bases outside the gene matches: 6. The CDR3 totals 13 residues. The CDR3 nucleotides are TGTGCCAGCAGCTTAGGGTCTAGCGGGAGCCTGTTCTTC. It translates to CASSLGSSGSLFF.

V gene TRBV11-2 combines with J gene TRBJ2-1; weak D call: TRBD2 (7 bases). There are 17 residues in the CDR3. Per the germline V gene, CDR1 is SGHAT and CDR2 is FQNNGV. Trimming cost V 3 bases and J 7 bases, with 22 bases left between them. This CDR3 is CASSLGRAGARGNEQFF. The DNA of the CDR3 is TGTGCCAGCAGCTTGGGGAGGGCGGGAGCTAGGGGGAATGAGCAGTTCTTC. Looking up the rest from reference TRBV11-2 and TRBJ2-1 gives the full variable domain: EAGVAQSPRYKIIEKRQSVAFWCNPISGHATLYWYQQILGQGPKLLIQFQNNGVVDDSQLPKDRFSAERLKGVDSTLKIQPAKLEDSAVYLCASSLGRAGARGNEQFFGPGTRLTVL.

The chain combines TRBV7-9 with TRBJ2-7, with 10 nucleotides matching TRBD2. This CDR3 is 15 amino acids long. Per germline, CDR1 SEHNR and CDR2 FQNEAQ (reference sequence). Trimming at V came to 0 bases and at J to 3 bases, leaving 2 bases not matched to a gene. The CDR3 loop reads CASSLAPSGSYEQYF. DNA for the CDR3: TGTGCCAGCAGCTTAGCCCCTAGCGGGAGCTACGAGCAGTACTTC.

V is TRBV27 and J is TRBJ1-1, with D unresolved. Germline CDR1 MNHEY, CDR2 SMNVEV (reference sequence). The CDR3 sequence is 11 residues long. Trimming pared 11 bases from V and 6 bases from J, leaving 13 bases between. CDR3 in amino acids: CASRLGPEAFF. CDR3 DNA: TGTGCCTCACGACTAGGGCCTGAAGCTTTCTTT.

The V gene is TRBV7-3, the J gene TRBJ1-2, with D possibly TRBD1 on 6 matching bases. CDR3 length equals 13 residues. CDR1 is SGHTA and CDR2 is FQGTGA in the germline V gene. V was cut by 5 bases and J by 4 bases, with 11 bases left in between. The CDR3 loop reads CASSPGDSYGYTF. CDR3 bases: TGTGCCAGCAGCCCAGGGGACTCCTATGGCTACACCTTC.

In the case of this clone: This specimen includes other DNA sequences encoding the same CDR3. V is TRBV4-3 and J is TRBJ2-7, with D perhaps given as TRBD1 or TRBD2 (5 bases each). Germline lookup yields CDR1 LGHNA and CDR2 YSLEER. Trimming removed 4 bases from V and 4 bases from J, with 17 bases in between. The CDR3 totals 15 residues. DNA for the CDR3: TGCGCCAGCAGCCCCGGGACGGGGCCAAGTTACGAGCAGTACTTC. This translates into CASSPGTGPSYEQYF.

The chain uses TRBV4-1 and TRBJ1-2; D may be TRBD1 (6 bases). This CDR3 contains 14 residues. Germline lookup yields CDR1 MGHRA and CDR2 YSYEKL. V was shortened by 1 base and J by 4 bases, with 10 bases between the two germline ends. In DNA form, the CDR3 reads TGCGCCAGCAGCCAAGGCCAGGGGAGCTATGGCTACACCTTC. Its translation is CASSQGQGSYGYTF.